Listed below are T cell receptor beta chains from one sample, sequenced in a study of cytomegalovirus exposure and HLA in healthy donors. The method was immunoSEQ multiplex PCR; TCRdb's version includes in-frame clones alone and lacks a portion of them. The sample contains 200,000 to 250,000 clones, around 81% of which appear only once. The source material was PBMCs. Receptors originate from a woman between 55 and 75 years old in good health and CMV-seropositive. CDR3s leave out the opening cysteine and the closing phenylalanine or tryptophan.

j_gene | v_gene | CDR3aa
TRBJ2-1 | TRBV19 | ASSTIAGAREQF
TRBJ2-7 | TRBV11-3 | ASSRAASYEQY
TRBJ1-1 | TRBV7-9 | ASSPRGEDTEAF
TRBJ1-5 | TRBV6-1 | ASSEAQEGAGFNQPQH
TRBJ1-2 | TRBV14 | ASSQGQGIVYGYT
TRBJ2-2 | TRBV28 | ASSLRGGTGELF
TRBJ2-7 | TRBV6-1 | ASMEDPRDEQY
TRBJ2-3 | TRBV9 | ASSLSTDTQY
TRBJ2-7 | TRBV5-1 | ASSLGSASGGYEQY
TRBJ1-2 | TRBV6-5 | ASSSAGGPNYGYT
TRBJ1-2 | TRBV4-2 | ASSQVVRGKDYGYT
TRBJ1-2 | TRBV6-5 | ASSYSGGDYGYT
TRBJ1-5 | TRBV7-9 | ASSLAGPGYNQPQH
TRBJ1-4 | TRBV7-9 | SSSTGGGTNEKLF
TRBJ1-4 | TRBV6-5 | ASRPRQGWNEKLF
TRBJ1-1 | TRBV6-5 | ASSLSYGDTEAF